This T cell receptor beta chain appears in the sequencing data of a study of T cell changes during pregnancy in multiple sclerosis (dated by TCRdb to the late 2010s). As for the study more broadly: Changes in the T cell repertoire over the course of pregnancy were examined in this study in women with multiple sclerosis.

On this clone itself: Its cognate antigen has yet to be identified. Nothing much larger sits one base from this clone, and base qualities are not available.

Library preparation was by the immunoSEQ multiplex PCR assay. What TCRdb holds here is the immuneACCESS table cut down to in-frame rearrangements. Part of the clones is not present; checked against another copy, under half of the missing clones reflect an unresolved V gene, and the others are unexplained. Across this sample there are 55,000 to 75,000 clones, with roughly 89% seen only once. The ten largest clonotypes hold approximately 1.5% of the sample. Here V drops 1 base and J drops 1 base, and the junction holds 3 bases not matched to any gene. There are 15 amino acids in the CDR3, from cysteine to phenylalanine inclusive. Only the CDR3 portion is preserved as DNA: 45 bases, with reading frame beginning at the first base. For CDR1 and CDR2, the germline V gene lists SGHTA and FQGNSA.

The TCR originated in a female donor in good health, enrolled as a control in a pregnancy study. The chain uses TRBV7-2 and TRBJ1-1; 7 central nucleotides agree with TRBD1. The sample in question was peripheral blood, obtained in the third trimester of pregnancy. The DNA reads as follows: TGTGCCAGCAGCTTAGATCAGGGGGGGAACACTGAAGCTTTCTTT. Its amino acids are CASSLDQGGNTEAFF.